One and the same sample provided the 27 T cell receptor beta chains below, sequenced in a study of shared clonotypes between healthy human individuals. Profiling relied on immunoSEQ multiplex PCR, and the TCRdb table lists in-frame clones only, not all of them. The repertoire holds about 2.3 million clones, with approximately 95% as singletons. The material sequenced was naive CD4+ T cells from PBMCs. As for subset: CD45RA+ positively selected. Every receptor here comes from a man in his late teens or twenties in good health. Some clones in this sample may be carry-over from other donors' samples.

The V gene is TRBV4-1, the J gene TRBJ2-1; the match to TRBD1 covers 10 bases. The CDR3 is made up of 17 amino acids. The germline V gene encodes CDR1 MGHRA and CDR2 YSYEKL. The V gene end was trimmed by 3 bases and the J gene end by 8 bases; junction bases not matched to a gene: 13. As DNA, the CDR3 is TGCGCCAGCAGCCATGGGGCGACAGGGGGCTTTCGGGATGAGCAGTTCTTC. Amino acid sequence: CASSHGATGGFRDEQFF.

Worth noting for this clone: The same CDR3 also results from other DNA sequences found in this sample. The V gene is TRBV28, the J gene TRBJ1-2, with D unclear. The germline V gene encodes CDR1 MDHEN and CDR2 SYDVKM. V was pared by 3 bases and J by 0 bases, with 8 bases between. This CDR3 has 14 amino acids. Written as DNA, the CDR3 is TGTGCCAGCAGTTTGGAACCGACTAACTATGGCTACACCTTC. As protein: CASSLEPTNYGYTF.

The genes are TRBV5-8 and TRBJ1-3, with a weak D call TRBD1 (6 bases). This CDR3 contains 13 residues. The germline V gene encodes CDR1 SGHTS and CDR2 YDEGEE. Deletions cut 8 bases from V and 4 bases from J, with 13 bases between. CDR3 sequence reads: CARGGQLGNTIYF. The CDR3 bases are TGTGCCAGGGGCGGACAGCTGGGAAACACCATATATTTT.

The genes are TRBV29-1 and TRBJ2-1; no definite D call. The CDR3 sequence is 13 residues long. Trimming took 4 bases from V and 0 from J, leaving 7 bases between them. CDR1 and CDR2 from the germline V gene are SQVTM and ANQGSEA. The chain's CDR3 is CSVGWSSYNEQFF. The DNA of the CDR3 is TGCAGCGTTGGGTGGAGCTCCTACAATGAGCAGTTCTTC.

This chain joins TRBV7-9 and TRBJ1-1; 7 bases match TRBD1. J gave up 2 bases and V 5 bases, and 5 bases lay outside the gene matches. This CDR3 region has 14 residues. Germline assignment: CDR1 SEHNR and CDR2 FQNEAQ (reference sequence). This CDR3 is CASSPDRVNTEAFF. The CDR3 coding sequence is TGTGCCAGCAGCCCTGACAGGGTCAACACTGAAGCTTTCTTT.

A remark on this clone: The same CDR3 is also encoded by other DNA sequences in this sample. V and J are TRBV5-1 and TRBJ2-5, with D perhaps matching TRBD2 (6 bases). The germline gives CDR1 SGHRS, CDR2 YFSETQ. The CDR3 totals 13 residues. V was trimmed by 4 bases and J by 2 bases, leaving 9 bases between them. As DNA, the CDR3 is TGCGCCAGCAGCCCGGGGGTTCAAGAGACCCAGTACTTC. It translates to CASSPGVQETQYF.

The chain recombines TRBV14 with TRBJ2-3; D is perhaps TRBD2 (6 bases). This CDR3 spans 15 amino acids. Germline lookup yields CDR1 SGHDN and CDR2 FVKESK. The germline V and J ends were trimmed by 0 bases and 4 bases, with 11 bases remaining between them. CDR3 sequence (DNA): TGTGCCAGCAGCCAAGACATAGGAGGGGCAGATACGCAGTATTTT. Translation gives CASSQDIGGADTQYF.

V usage is TRBV10-3 and J usage is TRBJ2-5; 9 nucleotides line up with TRBD1. CDR1 is ENHRY, CDR2 SYGVKD, per germline. V shed 4 bases and J 5 bases; nucleotides not matched to a gene: 8. This CDR3 has 15 residues. The CDR3 DNA reads TGTGCCATCAGTGGCCGGACAGGGGTAGAGGAGACCCAGTACTTC. Translation gives CAISGRTGVEETQYF.

J is TRBJ2-5 and V is TRBV11-2, with TRBD1 matching over 8 bases. J was trimmed by 5 bases and V by 5 bases; bases with no gene match: 4. This CDR3 region has 13 residues. Germline-derived CDR1 and CDR2 are SGHAT and FQNNGV. The CDR3 region is CASSPGGGETQYF. The CDR3 nucleotides read TGTGCCAGCAGCCCAGGGGGCGGGGAGACCCAGTACTTC.

The V call is TRBV2, the J call TRBJ2-7, with D possibly being TRBD1 (6 bases). Per germline, CDR1 SNHLY and CDR2 FYNNEI. V dropped 5 bases and J dropped 1 base, with 12 bases sitting between them. This CDR3 has 14 residues. The CDR3 loop reads CASSTGLGSYEQYF. The CDR3 DNA reads TGTGCCAGCAGTACAGGGTTAGGATCCTACGAGCAGTACTTC.

V and J are TRBV5-6 and TRBJ1-2; D unresolved. This CDR3 comprises 13 residues. Germline V gives CDR1 SGHDT, CDR2 YYEEEE. V was cut by 2 bases and J by 5 bases, with 10 bases left in between. The CDR3 nucleotides are TGTGCCAGCAGCTTCGGGCGACTTTATGGCTACACCTTC. Translated: CASSFGRLYGYTF.

The V and J genes are TRBV10-2 and TRBJ2-6; 14 bases agree with TRBD2. Germline V CDR1 and CDR2: WSHSY, SAAADI. The CDR3 has 19 residues. The trim removed 8 bases at V and 3 bases at J, leaving 12 bases unmatched. CDR3 nucleotides: TGCGCCAGCTTTAGAAAGGGACTAGCGGGAGAGGTTGGGGCCAACGTCCTGACTTTC. Its translation is CASFRKGLAGEVGANVLTF.

V gene TRBV18 combines with J gene TRBJ2-3; D is unresolved. The CDR3 length is 13 residues. V was pared by 3 bases and J by 2 bases, with 6 bases between. From germline, CDR1 is KGHSH and CDR2 LQKENI. The DNA for the CDR3 is TGTGCCAGCTCACCCAGTGCCACAGATACGCAGTATTTT. Translation gives CASSPSATDTQYF.

The V gene is TRBV15, the J gene TRBJ2-1, with 8 nucleotides matching TRBD1. Per the germline V gene, CDR1 is LNHNV and CDR2 is YYDKDF (reference sequence). This CDR3 is built from 18 residues. Trimming at V came to 1 base and at J to 8 bases, leaving 16 bases not matched to a gene. DNA of the CDR3: TGTGCCACCAGCAGAGCTACCATACGGTACAGGGGGAATGATGAGCAGTTCTTC. Translated: CATSRATIRYRGNDEQFF.

This clone was picked up one time. The J gene is TRBJ2-7, the V gene TRBV27, with a weak D call TRBD2 (6 bases). V shed 11 bases and J shed 4 bases, with 18 bases lying between them. CDR3 length equals 13 residues. Per germline, CDR1 MNHEY and CDR2 SMNVEV (reference sequence). The CDR3 bases are TGTGCCGGTGGGGACTGGCGGGTATACGAGCAGTACTTC. This encodes CAGGDWRVYEQYF.

The V gene is TRBV29-1, the J gene TRBJ1-2; D might be TRBD1 (5 bases). CDR3 length: 14 residues. Germline assignment: CDR1 SQVTM and CDR2 ANQGSEA. The V gene lost 4 bases and the J gene lost 7 bases, with 19 bases spanning the gap. The CDR3 reads CSVVEQGTLFGYTF. The CDR3 nucleotides are TGCAGCGTTGTCGAGCAGGGTACTCTCTTTGGCTACACCTTC. The full variable domain, completed using reference TRBV29-1 and TRBJ1-2, is SAVISQKPSRDICQRGTSLTIQCQVDSQVTMMFWYRQQPGQSLTLIATANQGSEATYESGFVIDKFPISRPNLTFSTLTVSNMSPEDSSIYLCSVVEQGTLFGYTFGSGTRLTVV.

This chain links TRBV9 with TRBJ1-4; D ambiguous. V lost 0 bases and J lost 4, with 10 bases in between. Germline-derived CDR1 and CDR2 are SGDLS and YYNGEE. The CDR3 runs 15 residues. CDR3 DNA: TGTGCCAGCAGCGTAGACGGGGAATATAATGAAAAACTGTTTTTT. Translating gives CASSVDGEYNEKLFF.

The rearrangement links TRBV20-1 to TRBJ2-3, with D possibly matching TRBD1 (6 bases). The CDR3 has 11 amino acids. Germline assignment: CDR1 DFQATT and CDR2 SNEGSKA (reference sequence). V was pared by 2 bases and J by 11 bases, with 11 bases between. The CDR3 protein is CSARPRGQQYF. As DNA, the CDR3 is TGCAGTGCTAGACCCAGGGGACAGCAGTATTTT.

The CDR3 here is CAWRALRGKNIQYF. Written as DNA, the CDR3 is TGTGCCTGGAGGGCACTGCGGGGGAAAAACATTCAGTACTTC. The V and J genes are TRBV30 and TRBJ2-4; 7 bases fit TRBD2. From germline, CDR1 is GTSNPN and CDR2 SVGIG (reference sequence). This CDR3 has 14 residues. The V and J ends lost 3 bases and 4 bases, in that order; junction bases with no gene match: 6.

This rearrangement joins TRBV15 to TRBJ2-5; no clear D. Germline V gene sequence: CDR1 LNHNV, CDR2 YYDKDF (reference sequence). The CDR3 contains 14 residues. V lost 1 base and J 4 bases, leaving 10 bases between the germline ends. Here the CDR3 reads CATSRVGGRETQYF. CDR3 DNA sequence: TGTGCCACCAGCAGAGTTGGCGGCAGAGAGACCCAGTACTTC.

In nucleotides, the CDR3 is TGTGCCAGCAGCTTGGTGGGGGCCGGCCATAACTATGGCTACACCTTC. Its protein product is CASSLVGAGHNYGYTF. The J gene is TRBJ1-2, the V gene TRBV5-6; possible D gene TRBD1, 6 bases. V shed 0 bases and J shed 1 base, with 13 bases lying between them. Germline V gene data show CDR1 as SGHDT and CDR2 as YYEEEE. The CDR3 has 16 residues.

This clone was detected a few times. The chain is built from TRBV28 and TRBJ1-5; D remains ambiguous. The CDR3 length is 12 residues. V shed 6 bases and J shed 4 bases, with 7 bases lying between them. The germline V gene has CDR1 MDHEN and CDR2 SYDVKM. The CDR3 DNA reads TGTGCCAGCAGGTACTTGAATCAGCCCCAGCATTTT. Translated: CASRYLNQPQHF. Using reference TRBV28 and TRBJ1-5 for the parts outside the CDR3, the full variable domain is DVKVTQSSRYLVKRTGEKVFLECVQDMDHENMFWYRQDPGLGLRLIYFSYDVKMKEKGDIPEGYSVSREKKERFSLILESASTNQTSMYLCASRYLNQPQHFGDGTRLSIL.

The rearrangement links TRBV15 to TRBJ1-2, with a weak D call TRBD1 (6 bases). The CDR3 has 16 amino acids. CDR1 LNHNV and CDR2 YYDKDF come from the germline V gene (reference sequence). Trimming removed 1 base at V and 5 bases at J, with 17 bases between. For the CDR3, the DNA is TGTGCCACCAGCAGAGGGGGGGAGGACAGACGGTATGGCTACACCTTC. Amino acid sequence: CATSRGGEDRRYGYTF. The variable domain in full, with the rest retrieved from reference TRBV15 and TRBJ1-2, is DAMVIQNPRYQVTQFGKPVTLSCSQTLNHNVMYWYQQKSSQAPKLLFHYYDKDFNNEADTPDNFQSRRPNTSFCFLDIRSPGLGDTAMYLCATSRGGEDRRYGYTFGSGTRLTVV.

The rearrangement joins TRBV10-3 to TRBJ2-3; 7 nucleotides agree with TRBD2. The germline V gene has CDR1 ENHRY and CDR2 SYGVKD. This CDR3 is 14 amino acids long. V shed 0 bases, J shed 5 bases, and the junction held 2 bases outside the gene matches. CDR3 region: CAISESKRGDTQYF. Written as DNA, the CDR3 is TGTGCCATCAGTGAGTCGAAGCGGGGAGATACGCAGTATTTT.

The chain employs TRBV10-3 and TRBJ1-2; TRBD1 agrees at 12 bases. The V gene end was trimmed by 6 bases and the J gene end by 4 bases; junction bases not matched to a gene: 6. Germline V gene lookup returns CDR1 ENHRY and CDR2 SYGVKD. This CDR3 is 15 amino acids long. The CDR3 DNA is TGTGCCATCAGGACCATGGGACAGGGGGCCTATGGCTACACCTTC. Amino acids: CAIRTMGQGAYGYTF.

The chain combines TRBV27 with TRBJ2-7; TRBD1 matches at 12 bases. The V gene end was trimmed by 4 bases and the J gene end by 3 bases; junction bases not matched to a gene: 7. The CDR3 length is 16 residues. Germline CDR1 is MNHEY and CDR2 is SMNVEV (reference sequence). CDR3 nucleotides: TGTGCCAGCAGTTCGCCTGGGACAGGGGGCATCTACGAGCAGTACTTC. Translated: CASSSPGTGGIYEQYF.

The chain has TRBV21-1 and TRBJ2-3; the D call in the table, TRBD2, was not verified against the DNA. TRBV21-1 is a documented pseudogene. There are 17 residues in the CDR3. The CDR3, as DNA: TGTGCCAGCAGCGCCTGGGACTTTGGCTCTAGCACAGATACGCAGTATTTT. Protein: CASSAWDFGSSTDTQYF.